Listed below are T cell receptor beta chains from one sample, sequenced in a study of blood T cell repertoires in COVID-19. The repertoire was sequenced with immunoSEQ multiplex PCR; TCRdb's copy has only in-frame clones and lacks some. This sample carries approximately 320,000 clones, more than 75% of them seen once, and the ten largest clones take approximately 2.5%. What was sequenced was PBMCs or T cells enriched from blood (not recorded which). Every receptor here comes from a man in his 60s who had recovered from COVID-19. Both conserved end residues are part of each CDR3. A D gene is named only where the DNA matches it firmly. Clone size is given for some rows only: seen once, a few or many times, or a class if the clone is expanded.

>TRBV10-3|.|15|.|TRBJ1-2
CAISGGDGTNYGYTF
TGTGCCATCAGTGGGGGGGACGGGACTAACTATGGCTACACCTTC
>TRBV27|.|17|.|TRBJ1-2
CASSFSQSGVPFAGYTF
TGTGCCAGCAGTTTCTCCCAATCAGGGGTCCCTTTTGCGGGCTACACCTTC
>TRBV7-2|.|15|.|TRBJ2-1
CASSFRQVLDNEQFF
TGTGCCAGCAGCTTTCGCCAGGTCTTGGACAATGAGCAGTTCTTC
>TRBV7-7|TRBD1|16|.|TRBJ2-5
CASSFVGTVLSETQYF
TGTGCTAGCAGCTTTGTTGGGACAGTCCTCTCAGAGACCCAGTACTTC
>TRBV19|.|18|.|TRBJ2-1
CASSGFRGLGLALNEQFF
TGTGCCAGTAGTGGTTTCAGGGGGCTTGGACTAGCGCTCAATGAGCAGTTCTTC
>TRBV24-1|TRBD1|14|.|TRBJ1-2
CATSDRDSFYGYTF
TGTGCCACCAGTGATCGGGACAGCTTCTATGGCTACACCTTC
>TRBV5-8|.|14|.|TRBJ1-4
CASSLYRSMEKLFF
TGTGCCAGCAGCTTGTACAGGTCAATGGAGAAACTGTTTTTT
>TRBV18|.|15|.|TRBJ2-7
CASSPLSGAFYEQYF
TGTGCCAGCTCACCCCTTAGCGGAGCATTCTACGAGCAGTACTTC
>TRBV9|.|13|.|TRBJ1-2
CASSVAVGDGYTF
TGTGCCAGCAGCGTAGCCGTGGGCGATGGCTACACCTTC
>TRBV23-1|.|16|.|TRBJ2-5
CASSQSRPQGGETQYF
TGCGCCAGCAGTCAATCGAGGCCCCAGGGTGGGGAGACCCAGTACTTC
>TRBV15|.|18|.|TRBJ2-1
CATSRESRGIDSYNEQFF
TGTGCCACCAGCAGAGAAAGTAGGGGGATAGACTCCTACAATGAGCAGTTCTTC
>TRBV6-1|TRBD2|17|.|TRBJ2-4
CASSVTSGASFKNIQYF
TGTGCCAGCAGTGTAACTAGCGGGGCCTCCTTCAAAAACATTCAGTACTTC
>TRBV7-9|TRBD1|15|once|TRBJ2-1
CASSIGQGRYNEQFF
TGTGCCAGCAGCATAGGACAGGGGAGATACAATGAGCAGTTCTTC
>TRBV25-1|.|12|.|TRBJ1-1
CASSLGLTEAFF
TGTGCCAGCAGCCTTGGCCTCACTGAAGCTTTCTTT
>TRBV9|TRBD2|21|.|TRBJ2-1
CASSVATPGLAGGGFYNEQFF
TGTGCCAGCAGCGTAGCCACCCCGGGACTAGCGGGGGGTGGGTTCTACAATGAGCAGTTCTTC
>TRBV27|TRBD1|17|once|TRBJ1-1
CASSLKTGRRENTEAFF
TGTGCCAGCAGTTTAAAGACAGGGCGACGGGAGAACACTGAAGCTTTCTTT
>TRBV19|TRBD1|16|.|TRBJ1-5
CASSAPDRAGNQPQHF
TGTGCCAGTAGTGCCCCGGACAGGGCTGGCAATCAGCCCCAGCATTTT
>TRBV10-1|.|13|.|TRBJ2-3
CASSLDNTDTQYF
TGCGCCAGCAGTCTGGACAACACAGATACGCAGTATTTT
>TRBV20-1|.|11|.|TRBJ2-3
CSARYADTQYF
TGCAGTGCTAGGTATGCAGATACGCAGTATTTT
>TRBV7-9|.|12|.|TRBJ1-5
CASSPGGQPQHF
TGTGCCAGCAGCCCGGGGGGCCAGCCCCAGCATTTT
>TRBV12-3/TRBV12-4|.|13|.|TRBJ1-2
CASSREQGDGYTF
TGTGCCAGCAGTCGGGAACAGGGAGATGGCTACACCTTC
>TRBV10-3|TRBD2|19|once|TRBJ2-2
CAISEPTGTSGGNTGELFF
TGTGCCATCAGTGAGCCAACCGGGACTAGCGGGGGGAACACCGGGGAGCTGTTTTTT
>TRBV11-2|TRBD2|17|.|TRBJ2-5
CASSPKVSSGRQETQYF
TGTGCCAGCAGCCCTAAGGTATCTAGCGGGAGACAAGAGACCCAGTACTTC
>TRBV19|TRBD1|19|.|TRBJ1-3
CASSRDPGQGALGGNTIYF
TGTGCCAGTAGTCGCGATCCGGGACAGGGGGCGCTTGGCGGAAACACCATATATTTT
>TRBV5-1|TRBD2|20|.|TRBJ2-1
CASSPTQREAHQSSYNEQFF
TGCGCCAGCAGCCCCACTCAGCGGGAGGCTCACCAGAGCTCCTACAATGAGCAGTTCTTC
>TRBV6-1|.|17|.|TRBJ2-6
CASSEGRSGTNANVLTF
TGTGCCAGCAGTGAAGGCCGGTCGGGGACAAACGCCAACGTCCTGACTTTC
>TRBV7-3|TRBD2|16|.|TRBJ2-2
CASSSPTSGDTGELFF
TGTGCCAGCAGCTCCCCCACTAGCGGTGACACCGGGGAGCTGTTTTTT
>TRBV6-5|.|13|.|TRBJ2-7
CASSEAIAYEQYF
TGTGCCAGCAGCGAGGCCATCGCCTACGAGCAGTACTTC
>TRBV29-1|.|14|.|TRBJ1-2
CSVELQGGGYGYTF
TGCAGCGTTGAGCTACAGGGTGGGGGCTATGGCTACACCTTC
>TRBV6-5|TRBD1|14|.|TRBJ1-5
CASSWRQGDQPQHF
TGTGCCAGCAGTTGGAGACAGGGCGATCAGCCCCAGCATTTT
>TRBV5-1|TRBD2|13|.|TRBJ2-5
CASSQSGIETQYF
TGCGCCAGCAGCCAGAGCGGGATCGAGACCCAGTACTTC
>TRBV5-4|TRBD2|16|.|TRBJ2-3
CASSWGSAGDVDTQYF
TGTGCCAGCAGCTGGGGGTCAGCGGGAGATGTGGATACGCAGTATTTT
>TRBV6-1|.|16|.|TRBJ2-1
CASSEMVAVSYNEQFF
TGTGCCAGCAGTGAAATGGTAGCGGTATCGTACAATGAGCAGTTCTTC
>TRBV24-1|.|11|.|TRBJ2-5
CATSQGLAQYF
TGTGCCACCAGCCAGGGTTTGGCCCAGTACTTC
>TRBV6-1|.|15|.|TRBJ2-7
CASSEDDSPNYEQYF
TGTGCCAGCAGTGAAGATGATAGCCCCAACTACGAGCAGTACTTC
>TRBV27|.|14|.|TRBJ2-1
CASRRLATYNEQFF
TGTGCCAGCAGGCGTCTAGCGACCTACAATGAGCAGTTCTTC
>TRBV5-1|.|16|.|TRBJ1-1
CASSLRGIVGNTEAFF
TGCGCCAGCAGCTTGCGAGGGATCGTGGGGAACACTGAAGCTTTCTTT
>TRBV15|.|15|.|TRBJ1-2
CATSSFPGKWHGYTF
TGTGCCACCAGCAGTTTTCCCGGGAAATGGCATGGCTACACCTTC
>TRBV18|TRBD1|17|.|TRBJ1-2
CASSLSTGVTENYGYTF
TGTGCCAGCTCACTCTCGACAGGGGTTACGGAGAACTATGGCTACACCTTC
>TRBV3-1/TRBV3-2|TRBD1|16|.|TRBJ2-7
CASSQAQGAGSYEQYF
TGTGCCAGCAGCCAAGCTCAGGGGGCAGGGTCCTACGAGCAGTACTTC
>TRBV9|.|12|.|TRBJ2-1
CASSGSGGEQFF
TGTGCCAGCAGCGGTAGTGGTGGTGAGCAGTTCTTC
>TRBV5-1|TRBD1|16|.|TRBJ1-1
CASSSGQGRRNTEAFF
TGCGCCAGCAGCTCGGGACAGGGCCGAAGGAACACTGAAGCTTTCTTT
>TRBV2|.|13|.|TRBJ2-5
CASSENYKETQYF
TGTGCCAGCAGTGAGAACTACAAAGAGACCCAGTACTTC
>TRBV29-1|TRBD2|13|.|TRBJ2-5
CSVGLAGTETQYF
TGCAGCGTTGGACTAGCGGGAACAGAGACCCAGTACTTC
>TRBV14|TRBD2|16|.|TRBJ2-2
CASSQLWRGDTGELFF
TGTGCCAGCAGCCAGCTTTGGCGGGGGGACACCGGGGAGCTGTTTTTT
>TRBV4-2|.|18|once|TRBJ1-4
CASSRLGGVGATNEKLFF
TGTGCCAGCAGCCGATTAGGAGGCGTTGGAGCAACTAATGAAAAACTGTTTTTT
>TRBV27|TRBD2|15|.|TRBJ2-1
CASSSSGGRVAEQFF
TGTGCCAGCAGCTCCTCGGGCGGGAGGGTCGCTGAGCAGTTCTTC
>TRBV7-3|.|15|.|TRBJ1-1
CASSPQQGRNTEAFF
TGTGCCAGCAGCCCCCAACAGGGTAGGAACACTGAAGCTTTCTTT
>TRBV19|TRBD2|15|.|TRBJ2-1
CASSIFRGVTNEQFF
TGTGCCAGTAGTATATTTCGGGGGGTTACAAATGAGCAGTTCTTC
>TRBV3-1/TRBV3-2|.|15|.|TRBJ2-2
CASSQGRGNTGELFF
TGTGCCAGCAGCCAGGGTCGGGGGAACACCGGGGAGCTGTTTTTT
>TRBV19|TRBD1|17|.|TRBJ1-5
CASSPGTGKRSNQPQHF
TGTGCCAGTAGTCCTGGGACAGGGAAGCGGAGCAATCAGCCCCAGCATTTT
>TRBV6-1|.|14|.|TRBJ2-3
CASSERVYTDTQYF
TGTGCCAGCAGTGAGCGGGTTTACACAGATACGCAGTATTTT
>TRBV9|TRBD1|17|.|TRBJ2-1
CASSINPRDRTNNEQFF
TGTGCCAGCAGCATCAACCCCCGGGACAGGACTAACAATGAGCAGTTCTTC
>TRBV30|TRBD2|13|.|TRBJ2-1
CAWSGSGVGEQFF
TGTGCCTGGAGTGGTAGCGGGGTCGGGGAGCAGTTCTTC
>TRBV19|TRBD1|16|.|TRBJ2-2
CASSNHRGRMVGELFF
TGTGCCAGTAGTAACCACAGGGGGCGAATGGTCGGGGAGCTGTTTTTT